These 8 T cell receptor beta chains originate from one sample sequenced in a study of cytomegalovirus exposure and HLA in healthy donors. PCR employed 60 Vbeta and 13 Jbeta primers. Measured with immunoSEQ multiplex PCR; TCRdb has only the in-frame clones, and not every one. This sample has 200,000 to 250,000 clones, with 76% found just once. The source material was PBMCs. Receptors were obtained from a young man in good health and CMV-seronegative.

This chain uses TRBV19 with TRBJ2-3, with D perhaps matching TRBD1 (6 bases). Between the trimmed V and J ends, which lost 5 bases and 2 bases, there was a span of 11 bases. Looked up from germline, CDR1 is LNHDA and CDR2 is SQIVND (reference sequence). This CDR3 is 14 amino acids long. Here the CDR3 DNA reads TGTGCCAGTAGTCAGAACAGGGTCACAGATACGCAGTATTTT. Protein: CASSQNRVTDTQYF.

This clone was seen a handful of times. The V gene is TRBV7-9, the J gene TRBJ2-2; D might be TRBD1 (6 bases). Trimming took 5 bases from V and 0 from J, leaving 13 bases between them. The CDR3 spans 16 residues. Per the germline V gene, CDR1 is SEHNR and CDR2 is FQNEAQ (reference sequence). The DNA for the CDR3 is TGTGCCAGCAGCCCCCGCCAGGGGTCGAACACCGGGGAGCTGTTTTTT. Amino acids: CASSPRQGSNTGELFF.

J is TRBJ2-1 and V is TRBV30; 8 positions match TRBD2. Germline-derived CDR1 and CDR2 are GTSNPN and SVGIG (reference sequence). The CDR3 is made up of 14 amino acids. The J segment lost 1 base and the V segment lost 5 bases, leaving 4 bases of the junction unmatched. The CDR3 region is CAWLLADSYNEQFF. In DNA form, the CDR3 reads TGTGCCTGGCTACTAGCGGATTCCTACAATGAGCAGTTCTTC.

The chain recombines TRBV30 with TRBJ2-7; 9 positions match TRBD2. J lost 12 bases, V lost 6 bases, and 12 bases had no gene match. Germline V lookup: CDR1 GTSNPN, CDR2 SVGIG (reference sequence). CDR3 length: 12 amino acids. This chain's CDR3 is CACRQGTSGPYF. CDR3 DNA: TGTGCCTGCCGCCAGGGTACTAGCGGGCCGTACTTC. The full variable domain, completed using reference TRBV30 and TRBJ2-7, is SQTIHQWPATLVQPVGSPLSLECTVEGTSNPNLYWYRQAAGRGLQLLFYSVGIGQISSEVPQNLSASRPQDRQFILSSKKLLLSDSGFYLCACRQGTSGPYFGPGTRLTVT.

J is TRBJ2-7 and V is TRBV4-1; the match to TRBD2 covers 11 bases. V shed 5 bases and J 7 bases; nucleotides not matched to a gene: 10. The length of the CDR3 is 15 residues. Germline V gene lookup returns CDR1 MGHRA and CDR2 YSYEKL. CDR3 protein: CASSAGTSGVGEQYF. The CDR3 DNA sequence: TGCGCCAGCAGCGCCGGGACTAGCGGAGTGGGGGAGCAGTACTTC.

This sequence joins TRBV5-3 and TRBJ1-2, with a possible D match to TRBD1 (5 bases). TRBV5-3 is classed as an ORF, of uncertain function. Trimming removed 7 bases at V and 2 bases at J, with 15 bases between. The length of the CDR3 is 14 residues. CDR3 amino acids: CARPRRQTNYGYTF. The CDR3 region has the DNA TGTGCCAGACCCCGGAGACAGACAAACTATGGCTACACCTTC.

This clone was recorded once. At one boundary the junction diverges from the germline segment, which might be a read error. This chain links TRBV5-1 with TRBJ2-3, with 11 bases fitting TRBD2. This CDR3 comprises 16 residues. The germline gives CDR1 SGHRS, CDR2 YFSETQ. The CDR3 is CTSSLTSGNVADTQYF. The CDR3 DNA reads TGCACCAGCAGCTTGACTAGCGGGAACGTTGCAGATACGCAGTATTTT.

This clone appeared a single time. The chain joins TRBV6-5 to TRBJ2-6, with D possibly TRBD1 on 5 matching bases. Germline CDR1 is MNHEY and CDR2 is SVGAGI. V gave up 2 bases and J gave up 12 bases, with 14 bases separating them. The CDR3 has 14 amino acids. The CDR3 DNA follows: TGTGCCAGCAGTTACACGACAGCTTCCATCGTCCTGACTTTC. Translated: CASSYTTASIVLTF.